This T cell receptor beta chain was profiled in a study of blood T cell repertoires in COVID-19. About the study: Acute and convalescent COVID-19 specimens originated in the United States, Italy and Spain. Sources were T cells, B-cell-depleted T cells, or PBMCs; the material itself was cDNA or gDNA.

V shed 1 base and J shed 3 bases, with 13 bases lying between them. Germline assignment: CDR1 LNHDA and CDR2 SQIVND (reference sequence). This CDR3 contains 15 residues. This clone was seen a single time. Original processing notes: Estimates of nucleated cell counts were drawn from the amplification of reference gene primers. Using immunoSEQ multiplex PCR, the repertoire was profiled, and TCRdb retains in-frame clones only, with some absent. The D gene and trimming were derived from the DNA, and the V and J assignments and clone size from that table. In the table there are under 95,000 clones, about 88% of which are singletons.

The clonotype originates from a human donor in a cohort sampled during active COVID-19. The specimen sequenced was peripheral blood. This chain connects TRBV19 to TRBJ2-7; weak D call: TRBD1 (5 bases). CDR3 nucleotide sequence: TGTGCCAGTAGTATAGGGTCACAGGCTGTCTACGAGCAGTACTTC. Translation gives CASSIGSQAVYEQYF.